The 29 T cell receptor beta chains reported below all come from one sample, sequenced in a study of cytomegalovirus exposure and HLA in healthy donors. Sequenced by immunoSEQ multiplex PCR; TCRdb stores in-frame clones only, minus some. The sample comprises 120,000 to 150,000 clones, about nine tenths of which are singletons, and less than 5.5% rests with the top ten. Sequencing was done on a sample of PBMCs. These TCRs come from a man younger than 35 in good health and CMV-seropositive.

J is TRBJ2-2 and V is TRBV6-5; no reliable D call. Per germline, CDR1 MNHEY and CDR2 SVGAGI. The CDR3 consists of 13 residues. The V end lost 2 bases, the J end lost 8 bases, and 9 bases lay between the germline ends. The chain's CDR3 is CASSYEAVGELFF. The CDR3 bases are TGTGCCAGCAGTTACGAAGCTGTGGGGGAGCTGTTTTTT.

The chain joins TRBV5-5 to TRBJ2-7; 7 bases match TRBD2. This CDR3 contains 16 residues. V shed 4 bases, J shed 3 bases, and the junction held 13 bases outside the gene matches. The V gene's germline CDR1 is SGHKS and CDR2 YYEKEE (reference sequence). The CDR3 sequence: CASSVRASGDVYEQYF. The CDR3 bases are TGTGCCAGCAGCGTTCGAGCTAGCGGAGACGTCTACGAGCAGTACTTC.

The rearrangement links TRBV11-2 to TRBJ2-1; a possible D gene is TRBD2 (5 bases). CDR3 length: 14 residues. The germline V gene has CDR1 SGHAT and CDR2 FQNNGV. V lost 1 base and J 2 bases, leaving 6 bases between the germline ends. The CDR3: CASSLGGTYNEQFF. The CDR3 coding sequence is TGTGCCAGCAGCTTAGGAGGGACCTACAATGAGCAGTTCTTC.

The V gene is TRBV6-5, the J gene TRBJ2-6; D not certain. Germline values: CDR1 MNHEY, CDR2 SVGAGI. V lost 4 bases to trimming and J lost 0 bases, with 4 bases between them. The CDR3 contains 14 residues. For the CDR3, the DNA is TGTGCCAGCAGTTCGGTCTCTGGGGCCAACGTCCTGACTTTC. Its protein product is CASSSVSGANVLTF.

This rearrangement joins TRBV5-1 to TRBJ2-7, with 14 bases that match TRBD2. Germline V gene lookup returns CDR1 SGHRS and CDR2 YFSETQ. V dropped 4 bases and J dropped 3; count of bases not matched to a gene: 9. The CDR3 runs to 17 residues. As DNA, the CDR3 is TGCGCCAGCAGCCCAGGGACTAGCGGGAGCGCAAACTACGAGCAGTACTTC. Amino acid sequence: CASSPGTSGSANYEQYF. Supplemented by reference TRBV5-1 and TRBJ2-7, the full variable domain reads KAGVTQTPRYLIKTRGQQVTLSCSPISGHRSVSWYQQTPGQGLQFLFEYFSETQRNKGNFPGRFSGRQFSNSRSEMNVSTLELGDSALYLCASSPGTSGSANYEQYFGPGTRLTVT.

The chain recombines TRBV11-2 with TRBJ2-2; 7 positions match TRBD1. V was clipped by 4 bases and J by 5 bases; unmatched bases: 7. The CDR3 runs 15 residues. CDR1 SGHAT and CDR2 FQNNGV come from the germline V gene. The CDR3 region is CASSYRQGRTGELFF. For the CDR3, the DNA is TGTGCCAGCAGCTACAGACAGGGAAGGACCGGGGAGCTGTTTTTT.

The chain carries TRBV7-2 and TRBJ2-7; the match to TRBD2 covers 7 bases. J was trimmed by 3 bases and V by 4 bases; bases with no gene match: 3. CDR1 SGHTA and CDR2 FQGNSA come from the germline V gene. The CDR3 extends over 13 amino acids. The CDR3 DNA reads as TGTGCCAGCAGCTCCTCTAGCGGCTACGAGCAGTACTTC. This sequence encodes CASSSSSGYEQYF. Full variable domain (outside the CDR3, taken from reference TRBV7-2 and TRBJ2-7): GAGVSQSPSNKVTEKGKDVELRCDPISGHTALYWYRQSLGQGLEFLIYFQGNSAPDKSGLPSDRFSAERTGGSVSTLTIQRTQQEDSAVYLCASSSSSGYEQYFGPGTRLTVT.

This chain connects TRBV6-1 to TRBJ1-4; 8 nucleotides align to TRBD1. The CDR3 is 15 amino acids. Germline CDR1 is MNHNS and CDR2 is SASEGT. Trimming cost V 4 bases and J 8 bases; bases outside gene matches: 9. In DNA form, the CDR3 reads TGTGCCAGCAGTGGATCGCAGGGGGCTTCGGAAAAACTGTTTTTT. It is translated as CASSGSQGASEKLFF.

The gene calls are TRBV6-6 and TRBJ2-6; D is unclear. CDR1 and CDR2 (germline): MNHNY, SVGAGI (reference sequence). The V and J ends lost 4 bases and 0 bases respectively, with 4 bases between them. The CDR3 contains 14 residues. The CDR3 sequence is CASSSSSGANVLTF. CDR3 nucleotides: TGTGCCAGCAGTTCGTCCTCTGGGGCCAACGTCCTGACTTTC.

The V call is TRBV6-1, the J call TRBJ2-1; D is unclear. This CDR3 has 15 residues. V lost 5 bases and J lost 0, with 11 bases in between. The V gene's germline CDR1 is MNHNS and CDR2 SASEGT. This CDR3 reads CASSITEPSYNEQFF. The CDR3, as DNA: TGTGCCAGCAGTATTACAGAGCCCTCCTACAATGAGCAGTTCTTC.

This clone was seen only a few times. The rearrangement joins TRBV5-1 to TRBJ2-1; TRBD2 matches 13 bases. The J segment lost 10 bases and the V segment lost 2 bases, leaving 6 bases of the junction unmatched. The CDR3 extends over 15 amino acids. Germline-derived CDR1 and CDR2 are SGHRS and YFSETQ. CDR3 loop: CASSLGLAGEEEQFF. CDR3 DNA: TGCGCCAGCAGCTTAGGACTAGCGGGAGAGGAGGAGCAGTTCTTC. Filled out from reference TRBV5-1 and TRBJ2-1, the complete variable domain reads KAGVTQTPRYLIKTRGQQVTLSCSPISGHRSVSWYQQTPGQGLQFLFEYFSETQRNKGNFPGRFSGRQFSNSRSEMNVSTLELGDSALYLCASSLGLAGEEEQFFGPGTRLTVL.

This chain links TRBV30 with TRBJ1-1, with D possibly matching TRBD1 (5 bases). V was clipped by 4 bases and J by 4 bases, with 16 bases between them. The length of the CDR3 is 14 residues. Germline V gene data show CDR1 as GTSNPN and CDR2 as SVGIG (reference sequence). CDR3 nucleotides: TGTGCCTGGACCGGGGCGGGGGATGGCACTGAAGCTTTCTTT. Translated, it gives CAWTGAGDGTEAFF.

This chain connects TRBV7-9 to TRBJ2-7, with 7 bases aligning to TRBD1. V lost 5 bases and J lost 5; bases outside the gene matches: 12. The CDR3 has 15 amino acids. Germline lookup yields CDR1 SEHNR and CDR2 FQNEAQ (reference sequence). The CDR3 spells CASSPLRTGHHEQYF. CDR3 sequence (DNA): TGTGCCAGCAGCCCCCTCCGGACAGGCCATCACGAGCAGTACTTC.

This chain uses TRBV7-9 with TRBJ2-5; possibly TRBD2 for D (6 bases). This CDR3 has 13 residues. V shed 6 bases and J shed 4 bases, with 12 bases lying between them. Germline V gives CDR1 SEHNR, CDR2 FQNEAQ (reference sequence). The CDR3, as DNA: TGTGCCAGCAGTGGGGGGATTGTAGAGACCCAGTACTTC. Amino acid sequence: CASSGGIVETQYF.

This rearrangement joins TRBV19 to TRBJ2-2; weak D call: TRBD2 (6 bases). CDR1 is LNHDA, CDR2 SQIVND, per germline (reference sequence). V lost 6 bases to trimming and J lost 3 bases, with 14 bases between them. This CDR3 has 15 amino acids. The chain's CDR3 is CASRNGREDTGELFF. The CDR3 bases are TGTGCCAGTAGGAACGGCAGGGAGGACACCGGGGAGCTGTTTTTT.

The genes are TRBV9 and TRBJ2-1, with D possibly TRBD2 on 7 matching bases. V was pared by 0 bases and J by 9 bases, with 16 bases between. This CDR3 region has 15 residues. Germline V gene data show CDR1 as SGDLS and CDR2 as YYNGEE. The CDR3 here is CASSVEGGGPFEQFF. For the CDR3, the DNA is TGTGCCAGCAGCGTAGAGGGGGGAGGGCCTTTTGAGCAGTTCTTC. Supplemented by reference TRBV9 and TRBJ2-1, the full variable domain reads DSGVTQTPKHLITATGQRVTLRCSPRSGDLSVYWYQQSLDQGLQFLIQYYNGEERAKGNILERFSAQQFPDLHSELNLSSLELGDSALYFCASSVEGGGPFEQFFGPGTRLTVL.

This chain links TRBV5-1 with TRBJ2-1; TRBD2 matches at 13 bases. The length of the CDR3 is 15 residues. Trimming took 2 bases from V and 8 from J; bases not matched to a gene: 4. Germline lookup yields CDR1 SGHRS and CDR2 YFSETQ. The CDR3 DNA sequence: TGCGCCAGCAGCTTAGGACTAGCGGGAGTGGATGAGCAGTTCTTC. Translation: CASSLGLAGVDEQFF.

The gene calls are TRBV19 and TRBJ1-5, with 7 nucleotides matching TRBD1. The V and J ends lost 8 bases and 3 bases, in that order; junction bases with no gene match: 10. CDR3 length: 15 residues. The germline CDR1 and CDR2 sequences are LNHDA and SQIVND (reference sequence). CDR3: CASSMDRSPNQPQHF. CDR3 nucleotides: TGTGCCAGTTCTATGGACAGGAGTCCCAATCAGCCCCAGCATTTT.

Only one count was recorded for this clone. The chain carries TRBV7-9 and TRBJ1-1; D unresolved. The CDR3 length is 17 residues. Germline CDR1 is SEHNR and CDR2 is FQNEAQ (reference sequence). Deletions cut 1 base from V and 1 base from J, with 16 bases between. CDR3 region: CASSLGAGLTANTEAFF. In DNA form, the CDR3 reads TGTGCCAGCAGCTTAGGAGCAGGCCTGACCGCGAACACTGAAGCTTTCTTT.

V and J are TRBV7-9 and TRBJ1-5; D is perhaps TRBD1 (6 bases). The germline V gene encodes CDR1 SEHNR and CDR2 FQNEAQ (reference sequence). V was trimmed by 1 base and J by 2 bases, leaving 15 bases between them. This CDR3 region has 17 residues. CDR3 coding DNA: TGTGCCAGCAGCTTAGAAGGCAGGGGTTTGCGCAATCAGCCCCAGCATTTT. It codes for CASSLEGRGLRNQPQHF.

The J gene is TRBJ2-7, the V gene TRBV28; TRBD2 matches at 7 bases. After removal of 4 bases from V and 4 bases from J, the junction contained 7 bases not matched to a gene. This CDR3 spans 14 amino acids. Germline assignment: CDR1 MDHEN and CDR2 SYDVKM. The CDR3 sequence is CASSSTAGRYEQYF. In DNA, the CDR3 is TGTGCCAGCAGTTCGACAGCGGGGCGGTACGAGCAGTACTTC.

J is TRBJ1-3 and V is TRBV30; 8 bases align to TRBD1. V lost 7 bases to trimming and J lost 2 bases; unmatched junction nucleotides: 4. Germline CDR1 reads GTSNPN; CDR2 reads SVGIG (reference sequence). This CDR3 region has 13 residues. The CDR3 here is CAYNRGTGNTIYF. DNA of the CDR3: TGTGCCTACAACAGGGGGACTGGAAACACCATATATTTT. Together with reference TRBV30 and TRBJ1-3, the CDR3 gives the full variable domain: SQTIHQWPATLVQPVGSPLSLECTVEGTSNPNLYWYRQAAGRGLQLLFYSVGIGQISSEVPQNLSASRPQDRQFILSSKKLLLSDSGFYLCAYNRGTGNTIYFGEGSWLTVV.

V and J are TRBV5-1 and TRBJ2-2; a possible D gene is TRBD1 (5 bases). The CDR3 sequence is 15 residues long. The V end was cut by 0 bases, the J end by 6 bases, with 12 bases between. The germline gives CDR1 SGHRS, CDR2 YFSETQ. This chain's CDR3 is CASSLVQGSSGELFF. The CDR3 bases are TGCGCCAGCAGCTTGGTGCAGGGTTCGTCCGGGGAGCTGTTTTTT.

This sequence joins TRBV15 and TRBJ1-3; D unresolved. CDR3 length: 12 amino acids. The ends were cut back, 4 bases at V and 4 bases at J, with 5 bases in the middle. Germline loops: CDR1 LNHNV, CDR2 YYDKDF (reference sequence). The CDR3 DNA reads as TGTGCCACCAGCACGGAGGGAAACACCATATATTTT. It translates to CATSTEGNTIYF. The full variable domain, rest sourced from reference TRBV15 and TRBJ1-3, is DAMVIQNPRYQVTQFGKPVTLSCSQTLNHNVMYWYQQKSSQAPKLLFHYYDKDFNNEADTPDNFQSRRPNTSFCFLDIRSPGLGDTAMYLCATSTEGNTIYFGEGSWLTVV.

This chain connects TRBV5-1 to TRBJ1-3; a possible D gene is TRBD1 (5 bases). V lost 4 bases to trimming and J lost 0 bases, with 11 bases between them. This CDR3 comprises 15 residues. Germline CDR1 is SGHRS and CDR2 is YFSETQ. This CDR3 reads CASSASGGSGNTIYF. CDR3 nucleotide sequence: TGCGCCAGCAGCGCCTCCGGGGGCTCTGGAAACACCATATATTTT.

The chain recombines TRBV27 with TRBJ2-1; TRBD1 is a possible D gene (6 bases). Between the trimmed V and J ends, which lost 3 bases and 14 bases, there was a span of 14 bases. The CDR3 loop spans 12 amino acids. Per germline, CDR1 MNHEY and CDR2 SMNVEV (reference sequence). The CDR3 sequence is CASSLSGEFEFF. CDR3 coding DNA: TGTGCCAGCAGTTTGTCAGGGGAGTTTGAGTTCTTC.

The chain carries TRBV18 and TRBJ2-3, with 10 bases matching TRBD1. Germline loops: CDR1 KGHSH, CDR2 LQKENI. This CDR3 contains 14 residues. V was clipped by 6 bases and J by 6 bases; unmatched bases: 6. CDR3 sequence reads: CASSPGQGMDTQYF. CDR3 DNA sequence: TGTGCCAGCTCCCCGGGACAGGGGATGGATACGCAGTATTTT.

The J gene is TRBJ1-3, the V gene TRBV6-1; D perhaps matches TRBD1 (5 bases). CDR1 and CDR2 (germline): MNHNS, SASEGT. Trimming shortened V by 2 bases and J by 1 base, and 9 bases separated the two germline ends. This CDR3 has 15 amino acids. As DNA, the CDR3 is TGTGCCAGCAGTGAACAGGGTTCTTCTGGAAACACCATATATTTT. Translation gives CASSEQGSSGNTIYF.

The chain carries TRBV29-1 and TRBJ2-2; 10 nucleotides agree with TRBD2. Germline V lookup: CDR1 SQVTM, CDR2 ANQGSEA. The V gene end was trimmed by 6 bases and the J gene end by 4 bases; junction bases not matched to a gene: 5. The CDR3 extends over 14 amino acids. Written as DNA, the CDR3 is TGCAGCGTACTACAGCGGGAGGGCACCGGGGAGCTGTTTTTT. This codes for CSVLQREGTGELFF.